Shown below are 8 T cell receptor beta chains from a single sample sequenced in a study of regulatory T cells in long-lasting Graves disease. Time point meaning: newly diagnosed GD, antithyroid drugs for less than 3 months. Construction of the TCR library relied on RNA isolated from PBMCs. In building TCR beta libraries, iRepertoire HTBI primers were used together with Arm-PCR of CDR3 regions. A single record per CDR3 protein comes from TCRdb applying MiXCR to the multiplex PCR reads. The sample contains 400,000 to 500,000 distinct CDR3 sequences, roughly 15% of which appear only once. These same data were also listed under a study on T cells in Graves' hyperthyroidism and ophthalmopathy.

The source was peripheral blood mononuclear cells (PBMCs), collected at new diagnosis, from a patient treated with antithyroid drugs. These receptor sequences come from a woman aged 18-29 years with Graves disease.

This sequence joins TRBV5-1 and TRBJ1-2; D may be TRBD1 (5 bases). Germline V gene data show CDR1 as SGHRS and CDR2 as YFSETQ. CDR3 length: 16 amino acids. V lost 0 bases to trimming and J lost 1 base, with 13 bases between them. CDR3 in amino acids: CASSLATGTINYGYTF. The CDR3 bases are TGCGCCAGCAGCTTGGCCACCGGGACCATTAACTATGGCTACACCTTC.

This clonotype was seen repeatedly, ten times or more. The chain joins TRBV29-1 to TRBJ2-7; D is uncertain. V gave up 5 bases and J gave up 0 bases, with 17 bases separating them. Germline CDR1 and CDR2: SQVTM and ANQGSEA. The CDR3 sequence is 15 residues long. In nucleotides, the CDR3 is TGCAGCGTTCTTATCGGGTCCGTGAGCTCCTACGAGCAGTACTTC. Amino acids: CSVLIGSVSSYEQYF.

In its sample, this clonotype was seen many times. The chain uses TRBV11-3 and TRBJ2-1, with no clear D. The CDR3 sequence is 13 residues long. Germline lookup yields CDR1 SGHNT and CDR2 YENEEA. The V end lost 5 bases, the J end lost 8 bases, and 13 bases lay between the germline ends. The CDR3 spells CASSPDGPHEQFF. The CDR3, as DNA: TGTGCCAGCAGCCCCGACGGGCCCCATGAGCAGTTCTTC.

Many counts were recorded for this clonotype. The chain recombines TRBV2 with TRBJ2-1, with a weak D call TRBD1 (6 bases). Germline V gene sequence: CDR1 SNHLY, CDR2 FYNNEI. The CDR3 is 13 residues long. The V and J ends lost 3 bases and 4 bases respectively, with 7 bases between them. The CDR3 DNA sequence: TGTGCCAGCAGTGATACAGGGTACAATGAGCAGTTCTTC. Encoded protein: CASSDTGYNEQFF.

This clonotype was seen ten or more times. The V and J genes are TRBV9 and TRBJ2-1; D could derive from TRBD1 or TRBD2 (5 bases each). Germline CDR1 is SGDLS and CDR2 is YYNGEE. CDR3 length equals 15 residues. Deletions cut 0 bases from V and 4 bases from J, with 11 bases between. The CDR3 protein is CASSVDRGSYNEQFF. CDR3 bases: TGTGCCAGCAGCGTAGATCGGGGCTCATACAATGAGCAGTTCTTC.

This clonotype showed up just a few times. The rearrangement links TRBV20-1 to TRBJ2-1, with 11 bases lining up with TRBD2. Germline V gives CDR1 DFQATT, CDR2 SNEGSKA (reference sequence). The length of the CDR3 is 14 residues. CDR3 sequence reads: CRPTSGRSDNEQFF. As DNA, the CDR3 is TGCAGACCAACTAGCGGGAGAAGTGATAATGAGCAGTTCTTC.

The CDR3 is CASSQPGTSGVDFQYF. CDR3 nucleotides: TGTGCCAGCAGCCAGCCCGGGACTAGCGGCGTCGACTTTCAGTACTTC. The chain uses TRBV7-9 and TRBJ2-4, with 11 bases matching TRBD2. The CDR3 is made up of 16 amino acids. V shed 5 bases and J 11 bases; nucleotides not matched to a gene: 14. The V gene's germline CDR1 is SEHNR and CDR2 FQNEAQ (reference sequence).

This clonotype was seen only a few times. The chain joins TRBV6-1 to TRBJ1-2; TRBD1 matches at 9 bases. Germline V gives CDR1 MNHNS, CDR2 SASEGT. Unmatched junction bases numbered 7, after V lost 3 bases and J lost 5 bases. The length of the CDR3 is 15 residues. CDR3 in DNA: TGTGCCAGCAGTGAGTCTGAGACAGGGGGTTATGGCTACACCTTC. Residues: CASSESETGGYGYTF.